The sequence of this T cell receptor (beta chain) was determined in a study of T cells after yellow fever vaccination. Across the whole study: Libraries from low-cell-number fractions were prepared with the SMART-Seq v4 Ultra Low Input RNA kit. Study-level points and caveats: It was a small share of clonotypes that appeared in both CD4 and CD8 compartments. Among primary-vaccination clones, most reappeared after the booster, at roughly 96% for CD4 and about 90% for CD8.

They built TCR cDNA with 5'RACE template switching, a step that put in a universal primer site and UMIs. MiXCR, applied by TCRdb to the 5' RACE reads, yields one record per CDR3 protein. The sample records 300,000 to 400,000 distinct CDR3 sequences, about an eighth being singletons. In its sample, this clonotype was seen a few times. The antigen is unknown. CDR1 and CDR2 from the germline V gene are LGHNA and YNFKEQ. V shed 0 bases and J 5 bases; nucleotides not matched to a gene: 7. This CDR3 is 17 amino acids long. The sample consisted of CD4+ T cells sorted from PBMCs, taken 15 days after the yellow fever booster vaccination. This TCR was recovered from a man aged 18 to 29 who received the YFV17D yellow fever vaccine. This sequence joins TRBV4-2 and TRBJ1-6; TRBD1 matches 7 bases. The CDR3 loop is CASSQDPTTGNNSPLHF. In DNA form, the CDR3 reads TGTGCCAGCAGCCAAGATCCCACGACAGGGAATAATTCACCCCTCCACTTT.